Listed below are T cell receptor beta chains from one sample, sequenced in a study of blood T cell repertoires in COVID-19. Assay: immunoSEQ multiplex PCR; the TCRdb copy retains only in-frame clones and omits some. The repertoire holds some 520,000 clones, with nearly 90% as singletons. Material for sequencing was peripheral blood. The receptors stem from a man younger than 35 with COVID-19, enrolled during active disease. Each CDR3 is given with its conserved first and last residue. The D gene is left open where the match is weak. The size of a clone is reported for some rows only, either as once, few or many, or as a class for expanded clones.

J gene,V gene,clone size,D gene,CDR3 protein,CDR3 DNA
TRBJ1-6,TRBV4-1,.,.,CASSQDLTGSYNSPLHF,TGCGCCAGCAGCCAAGATTTGACAGGCTCCTATAATTCACCCCTCCACTTT
TRBJ2-4,TRBV4-1,few,.,CASSQEETTLNIQYF,TGCGCCAGCAGCCAAGAAGAGACTACTCTAAACATTCAGTACTTC
TRBJ1-1,TRBV14,.,.,CASSPGGWPNTEAFF,TGTGCCAGCAGCCCGGGGGGGTGGCCCAACACTGAAGCTTTCTTT
TRBJ2-2,TRBV28,once,TRBD1,CASSTRFTGVIVKNTGELFF,TGTGCCAGCAGTACCCGGTTTACAGGGGTGATCGTAAAGAACACCGGGGAGCTGTTTTTT
TRBJ2-4,TRBV19,.,TRBD2,CASMGLDLAKNIQYF,TGTGCCAGTATGGGACTAGATTTGGCCAAAAACATTCAGTACTTC
TRBJ2-1,TRBV3-1/TRBV3-2,.,TRBD1,CASRSDRGYQFF,TGTGCCAGCAGGTCGGACAGGGGATATCAGTTCTTC
TRBJ2-2,TRBV5-1,.,.,CASSLEGVWAGELFF,TGCGCCAGCAGCTTGGAGGGGGTTTGGGCCGGGGAGCTGTTTTTT
TRBJ1-5,TRBV27,.,TRBD1,CASSTQGERPQHF,TGTGCCAGCAGTACACAGGGGGAGAGGCCCCAGCATTTT
TRBJ2-6,TRBV11-2,once,.,CASSPNDVSGANVLTF,TGTGCCAGCAGCCCTAATGATGTCTCTGGGGCCAACGTCCTGACTTTC
TRBJ2-5,TRBV10-1,.,.,CASSESTGKETQYF,TGCGCCAGCAGTGAGTCGACGGGTAAAGAGACCCAGTACTTC
TRBJ2-6,TRBV5-1,.,.,CASREGANVLTF,TGCGCCAGCAGGGAGGGGGCCAACGTCCTGACTTTC
TRBJ1-3,TRBV5-1,.,TRBD1,CASSPKLTGIGNTIYF,TGCGCCAGCAGCCCGAAATTGACAGGGATTGGAAACACCATATATTTT
TRBJ2-7,TRBV24-1,.,TRBD1,CATSDPGTGRNEQYF,TGTGCCACCAGTGATCCCGGGACAGGACGGAACGAGCAGTACTTC
TRBJ2-3,TRBV10-1,.,.,CASSELLSGTQYF,TGCGCCAGCAGTGAGCTTCTTTCGGGGACGCAGTATTTT
TRBJ2-7,TRBV30,.,TRBD2,CAWSRGRTYEQYF,TGTGCCTGGAGTCGCGGGAGAACCTACGAGCAGTACTTC
TRBJ1-1,TRBV4-1,.,TRBD1,CASSQNRQGNTEAFF,TGCGCCAGCAGCCAGAATCGACAGGGGAACACTGAAGCTTTCTTT
TRBJ2-2,TRBV5-1,.,TRBD2,CASSGKTSGLTKGGELFF,TGCGCCAGCAGCGGGAAGACTAGCGGACTCACTAAGGGCGGGGAGCTGTTTTTT
TRBJ2-3,TRBV7-9,.,.,CASTWLAGSTDTQYF,TGTGCCAGCACCTGGTTGGCAGGAAGCACAGATACGCAGTATTTT
TRBJ2-2,TRBV7-6,.,.,CASSLDSSHTGELFF,TGTGCCAGCAGCTTAGATTCTAGCCACACCGGGGAGCTGTTTTTT
TRBJ1-1,TRBV12-3/TRBV12-4,once,.,CASSYTGQAFF,TGTGCCAGCAGTTACACAGGACAAGCTTTCTTT
TRBJ1-5,TRBV2,once,TRBD1,CASRDRGAPNQPQHF,TGTGCCAGCAGGGACAGGGGTGCCCCCAATCAGCCCCAGCATTTT
TRBJ2-7,TRBV9,.,TRBD2,CASSVDLAGGGQYF,TGTGCCAGCAGCGTAGATCTAGCGGGAGGTGGGCAGTACTTC
TRBJ1-5,TRBV30,.,.,CAWRGDSNQPQHF,TGTGCCTGGAGAGGGGATAGCAATCAGCCCCAGCATTTT
TRBJ2-2,TRBV2,.,.,CASSAGYTGELFF,TGTGCCAGCAGCGCCGGTTACACCGGGGAGCTGTTTTTT
TRBJ2-3,TRBV10-2,.,TRBD2,CASNGGGVGASDTQYF,TGCGCCAGCAATGGGGGAGGGGTTGGAGCTTCAGATACGCAGTATTTT
TRBJ2-7,TRBV5-6,.,TRBD1,CASSPVGQENEQYF,TGTGCCAGCAGCCCGGTGGGACAGGAAAACGAGCAGTACTTC
TRBJ2-7,TRBV6-1,few,TRBD1,CASSEFTGGLEEQYF,TGTGCCAGCAGTGAATTTACAGGGGGCCTTGAGGAGCAGTACTTC
TRBJ2-3,TRBV3-1/TRBV3-2,once,.,CASSQDLTDTQYF,TGTGCCAGCAGCCAAGATCTTACAGATACGCAGTATTTT
TRBJ2-1,TRBV5-4,.,.,CASFTLAQGNEQFF,TGTGCCAGCTTTACGTTGGCGCAGGGCAATGAGCAGTTCTTC
TRBJ2-2,TRBV5-5,.,.,CASSLDPITGELFF,TGTGCCAGCAGCTTGGACCCTATCACCGGGGAGCTGTTTTTT
TRBJ2-2,TRBV30,.,.,CAWSVRTRSGELFF,TGTGCCTGGAGTGTACGTACGAGAAGCGGGGAGCTGTTTTTT
TRBJ2-3,TRBV5-1,.,TRBD2,CASSSLAGTRGDTQYF,TGCGCCAGCAGCTCACTAGCGGGAACAAGGGGGGATACGCAGTATTTT